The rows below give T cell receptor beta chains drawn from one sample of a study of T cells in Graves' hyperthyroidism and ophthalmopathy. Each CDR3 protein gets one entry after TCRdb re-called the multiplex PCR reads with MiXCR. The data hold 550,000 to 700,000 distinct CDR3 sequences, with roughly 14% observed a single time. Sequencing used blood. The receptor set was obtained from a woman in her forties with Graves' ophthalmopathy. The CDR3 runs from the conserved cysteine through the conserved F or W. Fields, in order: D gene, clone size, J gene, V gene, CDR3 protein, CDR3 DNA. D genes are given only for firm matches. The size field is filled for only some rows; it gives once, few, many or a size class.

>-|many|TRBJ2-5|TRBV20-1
CSARDPGRETQYF
TGCAGTGCTAGAGACCCCGGCCGGGAGACCCAGTACTTC
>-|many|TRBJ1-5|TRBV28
CASRPGDSNQPQHF
TGTGCCAGCCGCCCAGGGGATAGCAATCAGCCCCAGCATTTT
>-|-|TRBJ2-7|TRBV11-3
CASSSGLPEQYF
TGTGCCAGCAGCTCGGGACTTCCCGAGCAGTACTTC
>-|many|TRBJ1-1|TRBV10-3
CAISDGTVNTEAFF
TGTGCCATCAGTGACGGGACGGTGAACACTGAAGCTTTCTTT
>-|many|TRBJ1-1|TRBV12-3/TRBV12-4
CASSLGTHTEAFF
TGTGCCAGCAGTTTGGGTACACACACTGAAGCTTTCTTT
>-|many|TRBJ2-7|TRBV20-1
CSARGAAYEQYF
TGCAGTGCTAGAGGGGCAGCCTACGAGCAGTACTTC
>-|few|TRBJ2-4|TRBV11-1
CASSTDSKNIQYF
TGTGCCAGCAGCACGGACAGTAAAAACATTCAGTACTTC
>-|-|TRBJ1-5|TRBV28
CASGEPGHPSNQPQHF
TGTGCCAGCGGTGAACCGGGACACCCTAGCAATCAGCCCCAGCATTTT
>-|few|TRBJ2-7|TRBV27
CASSLSGGDLFYEQYF
TGTGCCAGCAGTTTATCTGGTGGAGATCTTTTCTACGAGCAGTACTTC
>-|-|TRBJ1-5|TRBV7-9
CASSLGLQPQHF
TGTGCCAGCAGCTTGGGATTACAGCCCCAGCATTTT
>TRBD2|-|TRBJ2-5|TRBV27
CASSLGASGAQETQYF
TGTGCCAGCAGTTTAGGGGCTAGCGGGGCCCAAGAGACCCAGTACTTC
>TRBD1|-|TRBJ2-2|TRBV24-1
CATSDLPQGDHTGELFF
TGTGCCACCAGTGATTTGCCACAGGGGGACCACACCGGGGAGCTGTTTTTT
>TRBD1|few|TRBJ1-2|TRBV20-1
CSATGGSYGYTF
TGCAGTGCGACAGGGGGGAGCTATGGCTACACCTTC
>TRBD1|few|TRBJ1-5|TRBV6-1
CASSGSRGLSTGQPQHF
TGTGCCAGCAGTGGTAGTAGGGGGCTCTCGACTGGCCAGCCCCAGCATTTT
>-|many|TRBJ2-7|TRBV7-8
CASSLKGADEQYF
TGTGCCAGCAGCTTGAAGGGAGCAGACGAGCAGTACTTC
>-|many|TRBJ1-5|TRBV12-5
CASGLANQPQHF
TGTGCTAGTGGTTTGGCGAATCAGCCCCAGCATTTT
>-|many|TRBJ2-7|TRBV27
CASHHFDSYEQYF
TGTGCCAGCCATCATTTTGACTCCTACGAGCAGTACTTC
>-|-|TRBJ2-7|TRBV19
CASSIEDEQYF
TGTGCCAGTAGTATTGAGGACGAGCAGTACTTC
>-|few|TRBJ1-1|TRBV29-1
CSVGGHAEAFF
TGCAGCGTTGGGGGTCACGCTGAAGCTTTCTTT
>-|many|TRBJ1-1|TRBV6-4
CASRLVPDSEAFF
TGTGCCAGCCGCCTGGTTCCCGATTCTGAAGCTTTCTTT
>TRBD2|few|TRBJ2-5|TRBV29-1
CSVGGTSGFQETQYF
TGCAGCGTTGGTGGGACTAGCGGTTTCCAAGAGACCCAGTACTTC
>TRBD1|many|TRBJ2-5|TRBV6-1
CASRGQGGFKETQYF
TGTGCCAGCAGGGGACAGGGCGGGTTCAAAGAGACCCAGTACTTC
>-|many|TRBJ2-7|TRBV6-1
CASSMRHTYEQYF
TGTGCCAGCAGTATGCGCCACACCTACGAGCAGTACTTC
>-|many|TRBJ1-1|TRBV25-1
CASSALGDTEAFF
TGTGCCAGCAGTGCCCTCGGGGACACTGAAGCTTTCTTT
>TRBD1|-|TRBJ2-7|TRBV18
CASSTGTGPEQYF
TGTGCCAGCTCAACCGGGACAGGGCCCGAGCAGTACTTC
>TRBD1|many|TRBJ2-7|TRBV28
CASSLRGQGDLAYEQYF
TGTGCCAGCAGTCTCAGGGGGCAAGGAGATTTGGCCTACGAGCAGTACTTC
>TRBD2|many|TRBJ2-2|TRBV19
CASRTGGPPGELFF
TGTGCCAGTAGAACGGGAGGGCCCCCCGGGGAGCTGTTTTTT
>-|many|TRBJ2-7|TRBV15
CATSSAFPNEQYF
TGTGCCACCAGCAGTGCCTTTCCAAACGAGCAGTACTTC
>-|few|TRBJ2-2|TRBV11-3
CASSLSPGLNTGELFF
TGTGCCAGCAGCTTAAGCCCTGGGCTCAACACCGGGGAGCTGTTTTTT
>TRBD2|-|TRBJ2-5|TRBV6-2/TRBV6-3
CASGTSGAGRGAQYF
TGTGCCAGCGGGACTAGCGGCGCGGGGAGGGGGGCCCAGTACTTC
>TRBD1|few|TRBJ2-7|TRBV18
CASSRGQGIPEQYF
TGTGCCAGCTCACGCGGACAGGGGATTCCCGAGCAGTACTTC
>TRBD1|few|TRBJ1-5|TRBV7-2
CASSKGQGAGQPQHF
TGTGCCAGCAGCAAGGGACAGGGGGCCGGTCAGCCCCAGCATTTT
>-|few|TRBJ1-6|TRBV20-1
CSARVETGYNSPLHF
TGCAGTGCTAGAGTAGAGACAGGCTATAATTCACCCCTCCACTTT
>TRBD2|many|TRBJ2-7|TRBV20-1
CSGREGRFEQYF
TGCAGTGGGCGGGAGGGCCGATTCGAGCAGTACTTC
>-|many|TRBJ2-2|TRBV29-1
CSVPPLPGELFF
TGCAGCGTCCCCCCCCTACCCGGGGAGCTGTTTTTT
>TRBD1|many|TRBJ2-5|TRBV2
CASRGDRDQETQYF
TGTGCCAGCAGAGGGGACAGGGACCAAGAGACCCAGTACTTC
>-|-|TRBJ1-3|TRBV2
CASRPWTAVSGNTIYF
TGTGCCAGCAGACCCTGGACAGCCGTCTCTGGAAACACCATATATTTT
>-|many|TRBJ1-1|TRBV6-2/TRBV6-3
CASTEVGGWNTEAFF
TGTGCCAGCACCGAAGTGGGTGGGTGGAACACTGAAGCTTTCTTT
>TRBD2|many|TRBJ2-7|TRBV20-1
CSATSAGLAGSYEQYF
TGCAGTGCTACATCGGCTGGGCTAGCGGGGTCCTACGAGCAGTACTTC
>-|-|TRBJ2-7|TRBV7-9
CASSLDRRFPPQYF
TGTGCCAGCAGCTTAGACAGGAGATTCCCGCCCCAGTACTTC
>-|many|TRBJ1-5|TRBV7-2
CASSLTGGLFQPQHF
TGTGCCAGCAGCCTTACTGGGGGGCTGTTTCAGCCCCAGCATTTT
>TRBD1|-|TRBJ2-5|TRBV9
CASSPWTGYQETQYF
TGTGCCAGCAGCCCATGGACAGGGTATCAAGAGACCCAGTACTTC
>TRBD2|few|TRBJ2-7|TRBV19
CASSITGLQTYEQYF
TGTGCCAGTAGTATAACGGGACTACAGACCTACGAGCAGTACTTC
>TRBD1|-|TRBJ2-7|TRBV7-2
CASSSRGGPVYEQYF
TGTGCCAGCAGCTCGAGAGGGGGCCCGGTGTACGAGCAGTACTTC
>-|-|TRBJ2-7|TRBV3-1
CASSQGHPPYEQYF
TGTGCCAGCAGCCAAGGGCACCCTCCCTACGAGCAGTACTTC
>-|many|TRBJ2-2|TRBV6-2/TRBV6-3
CASSPFRVDTGELFF
TGTGCCAGCAGTCCCTTTAGGGTGGACACCGGGGAGCTGTTTTTT
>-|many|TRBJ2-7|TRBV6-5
CASSFRVSSYEQYF
TGTGCCAGCAGTTTCCGGGTTTCGTCCTACGAGCAGTACTTC
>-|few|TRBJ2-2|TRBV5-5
CASSLETADMTGELFF
TGTGCCAGCAGCTTGGAAACAGCGGATATGACCGGGGAGCTGTTTTTT
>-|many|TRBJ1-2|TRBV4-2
CASSQGSPAGGYTF
TGTGCCAGCAGCCAAGGGTCGCCAGCCGGTGGCTACACCTTC
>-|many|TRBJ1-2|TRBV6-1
CASSEGVGGGSRYGYTF
TGTGCCAGCAGTGAAGGTGTGGGGGGGGGCTCACGCTATGGCTACACCTTC
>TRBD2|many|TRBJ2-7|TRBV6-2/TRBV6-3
CASSYEGPSGSSSYEQYF
TGTGCCAGCAGTTACGAGGGCCCTAGCGGGTCCAGCTCCTACGAGCAGTACTTC
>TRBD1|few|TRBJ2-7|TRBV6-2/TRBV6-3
CASGKTGSYEQYF
TGTGCCAGCGGGAAGACAGGGTCCTACGAGCAGTACTTC
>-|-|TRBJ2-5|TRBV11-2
CASSKRLGETQYF
TGTGCCAGCAGCAAGCGCCTGGGGGAGACCCAGTACTTC
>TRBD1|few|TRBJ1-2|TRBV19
CASSDHPTGGYTF
TGTGCCAGTAGCGACCACCCGACAGGGGGCTACACCTTC
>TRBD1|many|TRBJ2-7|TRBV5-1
CASSLLRGGGGEQYF
TGCGCCAGCAGCCTACTTAGAGGGGGCGGAGGCGAGCAGTACTTC
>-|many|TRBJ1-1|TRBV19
CASSILGMNTEAFF
TGTGCCAGTAGTATACTGGGAATGAACACTGAAGCTTTCTTT
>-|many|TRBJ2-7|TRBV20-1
CSASERVAYEQYF
TGCAGTGCTAGTGAAAGGGTGGCCTACGAGCAGTACTTC
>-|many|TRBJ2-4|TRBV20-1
CSAPEGPAKNIQYF
TGCAGTGCTCCGGAAGGGCCCGCCAAAAACATTCAGTACTTC
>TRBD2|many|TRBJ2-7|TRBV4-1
CASSQEGGTSGTYEQYF
TGCGCCAGCAGCCAAGAAGGGGGGACTAGCGGGACCTACGAGCAGTACTTC